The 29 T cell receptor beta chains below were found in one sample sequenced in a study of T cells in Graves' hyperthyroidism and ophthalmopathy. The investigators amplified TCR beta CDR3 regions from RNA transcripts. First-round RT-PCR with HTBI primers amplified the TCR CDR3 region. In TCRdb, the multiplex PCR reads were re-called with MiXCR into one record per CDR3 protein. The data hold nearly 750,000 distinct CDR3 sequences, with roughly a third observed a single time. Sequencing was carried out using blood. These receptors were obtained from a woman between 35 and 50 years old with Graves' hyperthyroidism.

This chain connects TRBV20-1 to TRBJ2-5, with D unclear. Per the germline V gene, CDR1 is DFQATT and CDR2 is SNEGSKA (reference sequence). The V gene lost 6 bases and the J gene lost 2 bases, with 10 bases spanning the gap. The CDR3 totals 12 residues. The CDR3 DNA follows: TGCAGTGCACTCGGGCGGCAAGAGACCCAGTACTTC. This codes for CSALGRQETQYF.

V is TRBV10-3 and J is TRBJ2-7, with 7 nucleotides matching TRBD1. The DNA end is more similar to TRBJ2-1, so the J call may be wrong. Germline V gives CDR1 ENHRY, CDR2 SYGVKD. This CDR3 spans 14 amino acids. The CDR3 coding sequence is TGTGCCATCACCGGAGACAGGGTCCCCCACGAGCAGTTCTTC. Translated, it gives CAITGDRVPHEQFF.

The CDR3, as DNA: TGCGCCAGCGGCGGGGGGACGGGGGAGAACACTGAAGCTTTCTTT. Residues: CASGGGTGENTEAFF. This chain links TRBV5-1 with TRBJ1-1; D perhaps matches TRBD1 (5 bases). Germline-derived CDR1 and CDR2 are SGHRS and YFSETQ. The CDR3 is 15 amino acids. The V and J ends lost 7 bases and 1 base respectively, with 17 bases between them.

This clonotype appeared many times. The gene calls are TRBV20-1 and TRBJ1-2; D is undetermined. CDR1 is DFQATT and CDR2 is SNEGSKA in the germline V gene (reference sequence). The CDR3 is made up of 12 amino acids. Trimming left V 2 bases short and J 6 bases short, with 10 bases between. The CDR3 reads CSARSRADGYTF. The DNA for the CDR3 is TGCAGTGCTAGATCGAGGGCCGATGGCTACACCTTC.

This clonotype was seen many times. CDR3 region: CASSYSFSTLNTEAFF. The CDR3 bases are TGTGCCAGCAGTTACTCATTTTCGACCTTGAACACTGAAGCTTTCTTT. The V gene is TRBV6-6, the J gene TRBJ1-1; D is unresolved. Trimming pared 0 bases from V and 0 bases from J, leaving 11 bases between. Germline-derived CDR1 and CDR2 are MNHNY and SVGAGI (reference sequence). This CDR3 region has 16 residues.

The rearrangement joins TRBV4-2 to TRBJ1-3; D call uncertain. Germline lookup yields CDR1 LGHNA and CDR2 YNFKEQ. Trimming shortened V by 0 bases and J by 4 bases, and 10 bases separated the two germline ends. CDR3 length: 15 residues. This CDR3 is CASSQDRGEGNTIYF. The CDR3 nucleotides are TGTGCCAGCAGCCAAGACCGAGGAGAAGGAAACACCATATATTTT.

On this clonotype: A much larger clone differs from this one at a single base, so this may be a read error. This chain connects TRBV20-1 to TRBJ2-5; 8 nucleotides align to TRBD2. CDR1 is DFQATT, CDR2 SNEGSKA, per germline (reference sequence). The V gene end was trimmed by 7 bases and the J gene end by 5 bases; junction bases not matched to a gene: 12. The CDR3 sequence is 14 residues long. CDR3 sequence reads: CSGRKAGVQETQYF. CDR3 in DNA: TGCAGTGGGAGAAAAGCGGGAGTGCAGGAGACCCAGTACTTC.

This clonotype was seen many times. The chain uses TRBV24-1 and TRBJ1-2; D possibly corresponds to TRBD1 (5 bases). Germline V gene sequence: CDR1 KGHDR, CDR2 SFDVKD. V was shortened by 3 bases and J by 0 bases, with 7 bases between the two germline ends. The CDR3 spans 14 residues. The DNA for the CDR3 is TGTGCCACCAGTGATCCGACAGCTAACTATGGCTACACCTTC. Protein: CATSDPTANYGYTF.

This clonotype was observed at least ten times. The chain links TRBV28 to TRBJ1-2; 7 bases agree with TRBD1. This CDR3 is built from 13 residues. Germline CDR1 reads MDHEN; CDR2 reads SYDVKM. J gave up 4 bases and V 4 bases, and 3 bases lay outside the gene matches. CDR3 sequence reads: CASSSGQVYGYTF. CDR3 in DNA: TGTGCCAGCAGTTCCGGACAGGTCTATGGCTACACCTTC.

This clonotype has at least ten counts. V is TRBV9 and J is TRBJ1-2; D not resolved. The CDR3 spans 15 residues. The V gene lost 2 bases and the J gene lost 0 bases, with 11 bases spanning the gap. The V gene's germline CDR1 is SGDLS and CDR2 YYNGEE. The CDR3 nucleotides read TGTGCCAGCAGCGTTGCGTCTCAAGCTAACTATGGCTACACCTTC. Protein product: CASSVASQANYGYTF.

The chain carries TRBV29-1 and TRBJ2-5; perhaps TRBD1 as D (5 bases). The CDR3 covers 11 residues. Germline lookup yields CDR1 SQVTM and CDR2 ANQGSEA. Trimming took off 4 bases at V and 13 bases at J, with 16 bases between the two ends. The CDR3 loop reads CSVVVGAPLYF. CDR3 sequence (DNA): TGCAGCGTTGTGGTAGGGGCTCCCCTGTACTTC.

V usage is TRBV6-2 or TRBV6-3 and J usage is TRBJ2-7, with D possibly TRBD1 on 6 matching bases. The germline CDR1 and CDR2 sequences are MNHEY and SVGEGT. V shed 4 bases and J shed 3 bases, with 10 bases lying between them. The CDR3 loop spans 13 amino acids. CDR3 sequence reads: CASSSWGLYEQYF. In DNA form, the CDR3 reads TGTGCCAGCAGTTCGTGGGGGCTCTACGAGCAGTACTTC.

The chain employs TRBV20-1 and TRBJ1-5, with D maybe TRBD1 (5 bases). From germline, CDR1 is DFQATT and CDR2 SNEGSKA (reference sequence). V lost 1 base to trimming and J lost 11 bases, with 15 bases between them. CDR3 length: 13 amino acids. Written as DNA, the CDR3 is TGCAGTGCTAGAGCCTTGCCGGGGACGGCCCAGCATTTT. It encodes CSARALPGTAQHF.

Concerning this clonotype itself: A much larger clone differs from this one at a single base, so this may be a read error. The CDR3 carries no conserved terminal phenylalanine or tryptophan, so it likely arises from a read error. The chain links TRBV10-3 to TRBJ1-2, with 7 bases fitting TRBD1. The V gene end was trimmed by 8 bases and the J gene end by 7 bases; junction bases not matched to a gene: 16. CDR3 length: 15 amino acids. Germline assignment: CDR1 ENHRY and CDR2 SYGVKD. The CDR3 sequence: CAIEDQQGIFGGYTL. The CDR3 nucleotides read TGTGCCATCGAGGACCAACAGGGGATCTTCGGTGGCTACACCCTC.

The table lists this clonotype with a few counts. The CDR3 nucleotides read TGTGCCAGCAGTGCGGGACAGGGGGGTCGAGAGACCCAGTACTTC. Encoded protein: CASSAGQGGRETQYF. The rearrangement links TRBV6-5 to TRBJ2-5, with 11 bases matching TRBD1. The trim removed 5 bases at V and 4 bases at J, leaving 6 bases unmatched. The CDR3 length is 15 residues. Germline CDR1 and CDR2: MNHEY and SVGAGI.

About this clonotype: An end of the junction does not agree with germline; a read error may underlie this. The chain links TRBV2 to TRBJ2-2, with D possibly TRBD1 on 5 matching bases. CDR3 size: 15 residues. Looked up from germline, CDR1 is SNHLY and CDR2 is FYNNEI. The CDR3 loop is CASSRGGANTRELFF. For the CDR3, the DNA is TGTGCCAGCAGTAGGGGCGGAGCAAACACCAGGGAGCTGTTTTTT.

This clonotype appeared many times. Here the CDR3 DNA reads TGTGCCAGCAGCAATGACAGGGGCAGGGGCTACACCTTC. This sequence encodes CASSNDRGRGYTF. The chain links TRBV7-9 to TRBJ1-2, with 8 bases matching TRBD1. CDR3 size: 13 residues. Germline V lookup: CDR1 SEHNR, CDR2 FQNEAQ (reference sequence). The V segment lost 5 bases and the J segment 8 bases; nucleotides outside the gene matches: 7.

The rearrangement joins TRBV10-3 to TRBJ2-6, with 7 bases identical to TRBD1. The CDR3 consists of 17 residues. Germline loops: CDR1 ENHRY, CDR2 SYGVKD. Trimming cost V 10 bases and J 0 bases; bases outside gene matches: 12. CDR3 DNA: TGTGCCAGCTCAACGACAGGGCGGGCCTCTGGGGCCAACGTCCTGACTTTC. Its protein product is CASSTTGRASGANVLTF.

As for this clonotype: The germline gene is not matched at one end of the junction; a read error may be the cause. The CDR3 DNA reads as TGCGCCAGCAGCCCAGTAGACAGGGGGAACACCGGGGAGCTGTTTTTT. Translation: CASSPVDRGNTGELFF. This chain uses TRBV7-2 with TRBJ2-2; 8 nucleotides align to TRBD1. The CDR3 runs 16 residues. The germline gives CDR1 SGHTA, CDR2 FQGNSA.

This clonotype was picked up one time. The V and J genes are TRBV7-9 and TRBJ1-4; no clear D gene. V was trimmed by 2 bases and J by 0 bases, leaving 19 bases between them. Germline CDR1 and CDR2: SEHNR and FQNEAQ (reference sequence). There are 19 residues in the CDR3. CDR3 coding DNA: TGTGCCAGCAGCTTATCGTTTGAGACGCGGATCACAACTAATGAAAAACTGTTTTTT. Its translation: CASSLSFETRITTNEKLFF.

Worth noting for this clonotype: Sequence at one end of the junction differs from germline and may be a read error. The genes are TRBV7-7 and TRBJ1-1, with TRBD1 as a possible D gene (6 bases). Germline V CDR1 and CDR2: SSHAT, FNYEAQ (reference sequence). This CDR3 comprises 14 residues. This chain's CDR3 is CASSFGQPGGEAFF. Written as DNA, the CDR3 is TGTGCTAGCAGCTTTGGACAGCCCGGAGGTGAAGCTTTCTTT.

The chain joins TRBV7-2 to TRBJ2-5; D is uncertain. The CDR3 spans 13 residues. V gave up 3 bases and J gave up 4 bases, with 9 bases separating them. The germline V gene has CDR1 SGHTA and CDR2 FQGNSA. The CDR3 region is CASSLRSPETQYF. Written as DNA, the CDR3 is TGTGCCAGCAGCTTGCGGAGTCCAGAGACCCAGTACTTC.

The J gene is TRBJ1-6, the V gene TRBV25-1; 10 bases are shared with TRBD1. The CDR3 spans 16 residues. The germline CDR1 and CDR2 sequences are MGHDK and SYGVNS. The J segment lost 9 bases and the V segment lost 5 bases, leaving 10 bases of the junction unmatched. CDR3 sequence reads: CASSSDRGPLGSPLHF. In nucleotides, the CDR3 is TGTGCCAGCAGTTCCGACAGGGGGCCTTTAGGTTCACCCCTCCACTTT.

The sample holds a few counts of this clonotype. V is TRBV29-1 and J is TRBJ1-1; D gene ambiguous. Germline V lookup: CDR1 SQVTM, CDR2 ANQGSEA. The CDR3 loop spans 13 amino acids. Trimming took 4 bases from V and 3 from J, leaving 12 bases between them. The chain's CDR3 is CSVGDQRDTEAFF. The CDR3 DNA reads TGCAGCGTTGGCGATCAAAGAGACACTGAAGCTTTCTTT. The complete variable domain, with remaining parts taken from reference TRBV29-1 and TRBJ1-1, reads SAVISQKPSRDICQRGTSLTIQCQVDSQVTMMFWYRQQPGQSLTLIATANQGSEATYESGFVIDKFPISRPNLTFSTLTVSNMSPEDSSIYLCSVGDQRDTEAFFGQGTRLTVV.

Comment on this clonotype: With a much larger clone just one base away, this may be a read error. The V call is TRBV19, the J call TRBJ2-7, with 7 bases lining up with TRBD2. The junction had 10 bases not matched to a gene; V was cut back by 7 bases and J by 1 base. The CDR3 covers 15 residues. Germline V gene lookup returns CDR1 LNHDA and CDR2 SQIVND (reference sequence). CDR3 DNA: TGTGCCAGTACAGCAAGTGCAGCGGGGTCCTACGAGCAGTACTTC. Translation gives CASTASAAGSYEQYF. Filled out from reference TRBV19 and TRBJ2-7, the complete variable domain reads DGGITQSPKYLFRKEGQNVTLSCEQNLNHDAMYWYRQDPGQGLRLIYYSQIVNDFQKGDIAEGYSVSREKKESFPLTVTSAQKNPTAFYLCASTASAAGSYEQYFGPGTRLTVT.

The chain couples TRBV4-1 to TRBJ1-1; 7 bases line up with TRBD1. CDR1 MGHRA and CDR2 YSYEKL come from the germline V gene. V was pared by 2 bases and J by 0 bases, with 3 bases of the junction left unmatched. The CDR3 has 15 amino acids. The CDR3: CASSQYDRVNTEAFF. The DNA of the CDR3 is TGCGCCAGCAGCCAATATGACAGGGTGAACACTGAAGCTTTCTTT.

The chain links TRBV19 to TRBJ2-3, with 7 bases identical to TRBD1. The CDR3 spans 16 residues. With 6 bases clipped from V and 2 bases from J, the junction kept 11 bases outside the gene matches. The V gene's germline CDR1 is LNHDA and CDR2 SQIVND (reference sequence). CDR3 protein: CASRTQPGGFTDTQYF. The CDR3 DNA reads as TGTGCCAGTAGGACACAACCAGGGGGATTCACAGATACGCAGTATTTT.

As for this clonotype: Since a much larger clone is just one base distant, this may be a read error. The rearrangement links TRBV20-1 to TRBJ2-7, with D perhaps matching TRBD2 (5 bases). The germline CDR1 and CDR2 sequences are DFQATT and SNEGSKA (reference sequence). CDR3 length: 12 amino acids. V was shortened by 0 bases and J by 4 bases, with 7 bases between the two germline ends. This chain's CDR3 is CSAREERYEQYF. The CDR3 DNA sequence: TGCAGTGCTAGAGAGGAGCGGTACGAGCAGTACTTC.

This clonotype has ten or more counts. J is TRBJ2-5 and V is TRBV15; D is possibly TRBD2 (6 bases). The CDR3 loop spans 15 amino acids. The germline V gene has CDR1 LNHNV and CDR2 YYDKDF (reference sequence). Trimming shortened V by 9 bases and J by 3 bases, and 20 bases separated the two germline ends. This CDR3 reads CATRLGDSREETQYF. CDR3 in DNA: TGTGCCACGCGCTTGGGGGACTCGAGGGAAGAGACCCAGTACTTC.